One and the same sample provided the 29 T cell receptor beta chains below, sequenced in a study of T cell responses to AZD1222 COVID-19 vaccine. The protocol was immunoSEQ multiplex PCR, while the TCRdb copy is restricted to in-frame clones and leaves out a portion. This table has over 120,000 clones, 90% to 95% appearing once. The source was peripheral blood, collected on day 0 of AZD1222 vaccination. These receptors were obtained from an adult in good health.

The chain uses TRBV9 and TRBJ1-2; D ambiguous. Trimming stripped 2 bases from V and 2 bases from J, with 13 bases between. The length of the CDR3 is 15 residues. The germline CDR1 and CDR2 sequences are SGDLS and YYNGEE. The CDR3 coding sequence is TGTGCCAGCAGCGTTAGACCCCAGGAGAACTATGGCTACACCTTC. Translating gives CASSVRPQENYGYTF.

This clone appeared a single time. The V gene is TRBV3-1 (or the pseudogene TRBV3-2), the J gene TRBJ1-2; D is perhaps TRBD1 (5 bases). Deletions cut 0 bases from V and 3 bases from J, with 11 bases between. This CDR3 contains 15 residues. In germline, CDR1 is LGHDT, CDR2 YNNKEL (reference sequence). As DNA, the CDR3 is TGTGCCAGCAGCCAAGAAGGCAGGGCGGACTATGGCTACACCTTC. Translating it yields CASSQEGRADYGYTF.

V and J are TRBV3-1 (or the pseudogene TRBV3-2) and TRBJ1-3; no clear D gene. Germline V gene sequence: CDR1 LGHDT, CDR2 YNNKEL (reference sequence). The CDR3 contains 12 residues. The V end was cut by 2 bases, the J end by 4 bases, with 3 bases between. The CDR3: CASSQQGNTIYF. CDR3 sequence (DNA): TGTGCCAGCAGCCAACAGGGAAACACCATATATTTT.

This clone has a handful of counts. This CDR3 reads CASSVGALGGFNEKLFF. The CDR3 nucleotides read TGTGCCAGCAGCGTAGGGGCCCTCGGGGGGTTTAATGAAAAACTGTTTTTT. The gene calls are TRBV9 and TRBJ1-4, with a tentative D call TRBD1 (5 bases). Germline lookup yields CDR1 SGDLS and CDR2 YYNGEE. There are 17 residues in the CDR3. Trimming took off 0 bases at V and 4 bases at J, with 16 bases between the two ends.

V gene TRBV7-3 combines with J gene TRBJ2-1; D gene uncertain. With 2 bases removed from V and 4 bases from J, the gap between germline ends came to 27 bases. This CDR3 comprises 20 residues. Per the germline V gene, CDR1 is SGHTA and CDR2 is FQGTGA. The CDR3 loop is CASSLSPLDKPISPYNEQFF. The CDR3 nucleotides read TGTGCCAGCAGCTTATCCCCCCTCGATAAACCTATTTCTCCGTACAATGAGCAGTTCTTC.

The CDR3 spells CASSDRDSPNSPLHF. The CDR3 DNA follows: TGTGCCAGCAGTGACCGGGACAGCCCTAATTCACCCCTCCACTTT. The genes are TRBV6-4 and TRBJ1-6; 7 bases fit TRBD1. The germline CDR1 and CDR2 sequences are MRHNA and SNTAGT. The CDR3 contains 15 residues. The junction had 4 bases not matched to a gene; V was cut back by 2 bases and J by 6 bases.

This clone was detected once. The CDR3 spells CASKMAYSYNEQFF. The CDR3 DNA sequence: TGTGCCAGCAAGATGGCCTACTCCTACAATGAGCAGTTCTTC. The V gene is TRBV2, the J gene TRBJ2-1, with D unresolved. The CDR3 covers 14 residues. Trimming removed 7 bases from V and 0 bases from J, with 10 bases in between. Looked up from germline, CDR1 is SNHLY and CDR2 is FYNNEI.

The rearrangement joins TRBV24-1 to TRBJ2-3; D possibly corresponds to TRBD2 (6 bases). V lost 5 bases, J lost 0 bases, and 11 bases lay in between. The CDR3 has 15 amino acids. Germline loops: CDR1 KGHDR, CDR2 SFDVKD. The CDR3 sequence: CATSGGLGSTDTQYF. The CDR3 coding sequence is TGTGCCACCAGTGGGGGACTGGGTAGCACAGATACGCAGTATTTT.

V is TRBV6-5 and J is TRBJ2-2; 7 bases map to TRBD1. The CDR3 has 14 amino acids. CDR1 is MNHEY and CDR2 is SVGAGI in the germline V gene. V dropped 6 bases and J dropped 9; count of bases not matched to a gene: 10. The CDR3 reads CASSPQGVHRELFF. For the CDR3, the DNA is TGTGCCAGCAGCCCCCAGGGGGTCCACCGGGAGCTGTTTTTT.

The rearrangement uses TRBV7-2 and TRBJ2-3; TRBD2 agrees at 8 bases. Germline trimming cut 1 base from V and 2 bases from J; bases unmatched to any gene: 2. Germline CDR1 SGHTA, CDR2 FQGNSA. The CDR3 totals 15 residues. This CDR3 is CASSLVRGDTDTQYF. The CDR3 DNA reads as TGTGCCAGCAGCTTAGTGCGGGGGGACACAGATACGCAGTATTTT.

V gene TRBV3-1 (or the pseudogene TRBV3-2) combines with J gene TRBJ1-2; D not resolved. Trimming left V 1 base short and J 2 bases short, with 20 bases between. Germline-derived CDR1 and CDR2 are LGHDT and YNNKEL (reference sequence). This CDR3 has 18 amino acids. The CDR3: CASSQAGIFSAHNYGYTF. CDR3 nucleotide sequence: TGTGCCAGCAGCCAAGCTGGGATTTTTTCGGCCCACAACTATGGCTACACCTTC.

V is TRBV13 and J is TRBJ1-2, with unresolved D. Trimming took 0 bases from V and 5 from J, leaving 13 bases between them. CDR1 is PRHDT and CDR2 is FYEKMQ in the germline V gene (reference sequence). The CDR3 runs 15 residues. CDR3 nucleotide sequence: TGTGCCAGCAGCTTAGGGGCAGAAGCTTTGTATGGCTACACCTTC. Protein sequence: CASSLGAEALYGYTF.

The rearrangement uses TRBV28 and TRBJ1-2, with 9 bases matching TRBD1. Germline trimming cut 7 bases from V and 6 bases from J; bases unmatched to any gene: 6. The V gene's germline CDR1 is MDHEN and CDR2 SYDVKM. The CDR3 has 13 amino acids. Here the CDR3 DNA reads TGTGCCAGCAAACTACAGGGGGCGGATGGCTACACCTTC. Amino acids: CASKLQGADGYTF.

The chain is built from TRBV3-1 (or the pseudogene TRBV3-2) and TRBJ1-5; D gene uncertain. Germline values: CDR1 LGHDT, CDR2 YNNKEL (reference sequence). V was shortened by 4 bases and J by 3 bases, with 13 bases between the two germline ends. The CDR3 runs to 15 residues. CDR3 loop: CASSPEGPPNQPQHF. CDR3 nucleotide sequence: TGTGCCAGCAGCCCTGAAGGGCCTCCCAATCAGCCCCAGCATTTT.

The genes are TRBV2 and TRBJ1-5; D ambiguous. CDR3 length: 14 residues. V dropped 4 bases and J dropped 4 bases, with 11 bases sitting between them. CDR1 and CDR2 (germline): SNHLY, FYNNEI. The CDR3: CASSADGWNQPQHF. The CDR3, as DNA: TGTGCCAGCAGTGCGGACGGTTGGAATCAGCCCCAGCATTTT. The variable domain in full, completed from reference TRBV2 and TRBJ1-5, reads EPEVTQTPSHQVTQMGQEVILRCVPISNHLYFYWYRQILGQKVEFLVSFYNNEISEKSEIFDDQFSVERPDGSNFTLKIRSTKLEDSAMYFCASSADGWNQPQHFGDGTRLSIL.

The rearrangement joins TRBV25-1 to TRBJ1-6; no reliable D call. Germline CDR1 is MGHDK and CDR2 is SYGVNS. This CDR3 has 15 residues. V dropped 1 base and J dropped 10 bases, with 14 bases sitting between them. The CDR3 region is CASSEFHPGASPLHF. DNA for the CDR3: TGTGCCAGCAGTGAATTCCACCCGGGCGCATCACCCCTCCACTTT.

The CDR3 here is CASSRTGDSEAFF. The CDR3 nucleotides are TGTGCCAGCAGCCGGACCGGGGACTCTGAAGCTTTCTTT. This chain uses TRBV12-3 or TRBV12-4 with TRBJ1-1; TRBD1 is a possible D gene (5 bases). Trimming left V 6 bases short and J 6 bases short, with 14 bases between. The CDR3 sequence is 13 residues long.

The rearrangement joins TRBV28 to TRBJ2-1; D possibly corresponds to TRBD1 (5 bases). Trimming removed 7 bases from V and 1 base from J, with 11 bases in between. Germline assignment: CDR1 MDHEN and CDR2 SYDVKM. The CDR3 loop spans 14 amino acids. The CDR3 spells CASTPQGSYNEQFF. In DNA form, the CDR3 reads TGTGCCAGCACACCCCAGGGTTCCTACAATGAGCAGTTCTTC. Supplemented by reference TRBV28 and TRBJ2-1, the full variable domain reads DVKVTQSSRYLVKRTGEKVFLECVQDMDHENMFWYRQDPGLGLRLIYFSYDVKMKEKGDIPEGYSVSREKKERFSLILESASTNQTSMYLCASTPQGSYNEQFFGPGTRLTVL.

The genes are TRBV7-9 and TRBJ2-5; D gene unclear. Germline CDR1 is SEHNR and CDR2 is FQNEAQ (reference sequence). Trimming shortened V by 6 bases and J by 5 bases, and 13 bases separated the two germline ends. The CDR3 length is 13 residues. CDR3 loop: CASRFIGSETQYF. For the CDR3, the DNA is TGTGCCAGCAGGTTTATCGGAAGTGAGACCCAGTACTTC.

This chain links TRBV27 with TRBJ2-7; either TRBD1 or TRBD2 may supply D (5 bases each). The CDR3 sequence is 16 residues long. V was clipped by 8 bases and J by 2 bases, with 22 bases between them. CDR1 MNHEY and CDR2 SMNVEV come from the germline V gene (reference sequence). The CDR3 loop reads CASSIIPGTSPYEQYF. As DNA, the CDR3 is TGTGCCAGCTCCATTATCCCCGGGACGTCGCCCTACGAGCAGTACTTC.

V and J are TRBV28 and TRBJ1-5; TRBD1 is a possible D gene (6 bases). The germline CDR1 and CDR2 sequences are MDHEN and SYDVKM. V lost 9 bases and J 6 bases, leaving 30 bases between the germline ends. The CDR3 loop spans 18 amino acids. The CDR3, as DNA: TGTGCCAGTAGATCAGGGGTTTCCAGGCCGATAGGTACTCAGCCCCAGCATTTT. It codes for CASRSGVSRPIGTQPQHF.

This chain links TRBV2 with TRBJ1-5; 7 positions match TRBD1. J lost 2 bases, V lost 2 bases, and 3 bases had no gene match. From germline, CDR1 is SNHLY and CDR2 FYNNEI. The CDR3 has 15 residues. CDR3 nucleotide sequence: TGTGCCAGCAGTGAACAGGGGGTGGGCAATCAGCCCCAGCATTTT. Protein: CASSEQGVGNQPQHF.

V and J are TRBV4-3 and TRBJ1-1; D is undetermined. Germline CDR1 reads LGHNA; CDR2 reads YSLEER. V lost 0 bases and J lost 0, with 11 bases in between. The length of the CDR3 is 16 residues. The CDR3 protein is CASSQDITAMNTEAFF. CDR3 bases: TGCGCCAGCAGCCAAGATATCACAGCCATGAACACTGAAGCTTTCTTT.

This chain connects TRBV19 to TRBJ2-7; D may match TRBD1 or TRBD2 (6 bases each). The CDR3 contains 15 residues. Germline-derived CDR1 and CDR2 are LNHDA and SQIVND (reference sequence). V dropped 1 base and J dropped 0 bases, with 10 bases sitting between them. The CDR3 protein is CASSIGGAVSYEQYF. Here the CDR3 DNA reads TGTGCCAGTAGTATAGGGGGGGCGGTCTCCTACGAGCAGTACTTC.

In this sample, this clone turned up once. The rearrangement joins TRBV5-4 to TRBJ1-1; possible D gene TRBD1, 5 bases. Trimming cost V 4 bases and J 1 base, with 17 bases left between them. The germline gives CDR1 SGHNT, CDR2 YYREEE (reference sequence). The CDR3 is made up of 16 amino acids. For the CDR3, the DNA is TGTGCCAGCAGCCCCGTGGGGGGGGGAGGGAACACTGAAGCTTTCTTT. It is translated as CASSPVGGGGNTEAFF. The full variable domain, in which reference TRBV5-4 and TRBJ1-1 provide the parts outside the CDR3, is ETGVTQSPTHLIKTRGQQVTLRCSSQSGHNTVSWYQQALGQGPQFIFQYYREEENGRGNFPPRFSGLQFPNYSSELNVNALELDDSALYLCASSPVGGGGNTEAFFGQGTRLTVV.

The V and J genes are TRBV7-9 and TRBJ1-2; weak D call: TRBD1 (5 bases). Germline CDR1 reads SEHNR; CDR2 reads FQNEAQ (reference sequence). This CDR3 spans 11 amino acids. CDR3 protein: CAQPRGDGYTF. CDR3 sequence (DNA): TGTGCACAACCTAGGGGCGATGGCTACACCTTC.

The chain joins TRBV2 to TRBJ1-1; TRBD1 might be the D (5 bases). V was pared by 5 bases and J by 5 bases, with 15 bases between. CDR1 is SNHLY, CDR2 FYNNEI, per germline. The CDR3 consists of 14 residues. Here the CDR3 DNA reads TGTGCCAGCAGTTTTCGACGGGGGGGGACTGAAGCTTTCTTT. This sequence encodes CASSFRRGGTEAFF.

V and J are TRBV5-1 and TRBJ2-5, with D hard to call. The V and J ends lost 1 base and 1 base respectively, with 5 bases between them. The CDR3 covers 13 residues. Per germline, CDR1 SGHRS and CDR2 YFSETQ. The CDR3 region is CASSLSPQETQYF. Here the CDR3 DNA reads TGCGCCAGCAGCTTGTCCCCCCAAGAGACCCAGTACTTC.

The chain links TRBV13 to TRBJ1-2; TRBD1 matches 7 bases. Germline CDR1 PRHDT, CDR2 FYEKMQ (reference sequence). V was pared by 2 bases and J by 2 bases, with 5 bases of the junction left unmatched. This CDR3 is 15 amino acids long. CDR3 sequence: CASSLRQGENYGYTF. The CDR3 nucleotides are TGTGCCAGCAGCTTACGACAGGGAGAGAACTATGGCTACACCTTC.